The source of this T cell receptor beta chain is a study of T cell repertoires in cytomegalovirus infection. Across the study: CMV epitopes that were recently identified and HLA-C-restricted were used alongside well-studied HLA-B-restricted ones. Matching HLA type and CMV infection were both indicated by public TCR beta signatures.

Via MiXCR, TCRdb re-called the reads, giving one row per CDR3 protein. The data hold 370,000 or so distinct CDR3 sequences, with approximately 30% observed a single time. From germline, CDR1 is SGHTA and CDR2 FQGTGA. V lost 4 bases, J lost 5 bases, and 17 bases lay in between. This CDR3 comprises 15 residues. Broader study findings: CMV-specific HLA-C-restricted TCR beta clonotypes dominated the ex vivo response. Carriers of CMV and the relevant HLA type were discriminated by public TCR beta frequency.

Notes on this clonotype: Its cognate antigen is unknown.

V gene TRBV7-3 combines with J gene TRBJ1-1; possible D gene TRBD1, 6 bases. The sequences come from cultured PBMCs, collected from culture after CMV antigen stimulation. The clonotype was recovered from a human donor in good health (CMV status not recorded). Some clones in this sample may be carry-over from other donors' samples. CDR3 amino acids: CASSSNPGVGTEAFF. The DNA for the CDR3 is TGTGCCAGCAGCTCCAACCCAGGGGTCGGGACTGAAGCTTTCTTT.